Here is one T cell receptor beta chain with its context. This specimen comes from a study of blood T cell repertoires in COVID-19. Across the study: From the United States, Italy and Spain came samples of acute and convalescent COVID-19.

Measured with immunoSEQ multiplex PCR; TCRdb has only the in-frame clones, and not every one. The data show around 63,000 clones, with more than 70% seen just once and 7.2% held by the top ten. The CDR3 spans 14 residues. V lost 4 bases and J 4 bases, leaving 14 bases between the germline ends. Germline CDR1 is SGHRS and CDR2 is YFSETQ. The rearrangement uses TRBV5-1 and TRBJ1-1; the D is unclear. This clonotype was obtained from a man aged 60 to 69 with acute or convalescent COVID-19. The source material was peripheral blood. CDR3 amino acids: CASSLIARVTEAFF. The CDR3 DNA is TGCGCCAGCAGCCTAATTGCCCGGGTCACTGAAGCTTTCTTT.